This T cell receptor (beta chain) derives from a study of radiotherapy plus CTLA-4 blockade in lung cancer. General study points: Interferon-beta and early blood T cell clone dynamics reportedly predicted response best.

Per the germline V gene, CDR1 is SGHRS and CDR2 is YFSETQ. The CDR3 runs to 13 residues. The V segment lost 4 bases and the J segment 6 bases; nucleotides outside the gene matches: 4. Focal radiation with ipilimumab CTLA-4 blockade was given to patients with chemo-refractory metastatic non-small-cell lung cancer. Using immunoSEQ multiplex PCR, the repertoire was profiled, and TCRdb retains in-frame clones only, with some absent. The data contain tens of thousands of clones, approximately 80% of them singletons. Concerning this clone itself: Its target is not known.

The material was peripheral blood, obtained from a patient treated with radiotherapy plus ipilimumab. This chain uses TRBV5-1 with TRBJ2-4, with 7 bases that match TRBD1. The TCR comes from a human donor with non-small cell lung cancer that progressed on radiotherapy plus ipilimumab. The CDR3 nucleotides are TGCGCCAGCAGCGCGGACAGGATAAACATTCAGTACTTC. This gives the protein CASSADRINIQYF.